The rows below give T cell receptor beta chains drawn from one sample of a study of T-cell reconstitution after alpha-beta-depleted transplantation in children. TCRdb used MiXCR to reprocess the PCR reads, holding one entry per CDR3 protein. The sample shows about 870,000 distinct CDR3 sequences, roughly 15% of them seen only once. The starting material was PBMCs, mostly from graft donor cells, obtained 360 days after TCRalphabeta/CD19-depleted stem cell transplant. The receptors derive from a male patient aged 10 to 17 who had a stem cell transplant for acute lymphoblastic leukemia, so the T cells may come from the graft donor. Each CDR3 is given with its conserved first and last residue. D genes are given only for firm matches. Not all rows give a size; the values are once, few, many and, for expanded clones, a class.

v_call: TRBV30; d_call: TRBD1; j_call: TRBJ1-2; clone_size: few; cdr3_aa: CAWSFRDRTNYGYTF; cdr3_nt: TGTGCCTGGAGTTTTCGGGACAGGACTAACTATGGCTACACCTTC
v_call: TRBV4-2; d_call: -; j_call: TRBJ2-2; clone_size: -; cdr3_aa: CASTSSHGELFF; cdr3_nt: TGTGCCAGCACTAGCTCGCACGGGGAGCTGTTTTTT
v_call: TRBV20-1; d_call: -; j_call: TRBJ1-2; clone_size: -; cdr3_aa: CSATPQVNYGYTF; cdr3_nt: TGCAGTGCTACCCCACAGGTTAACTATGGCTACACCTTC
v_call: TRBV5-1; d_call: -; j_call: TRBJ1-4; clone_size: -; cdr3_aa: CASSLAVSRFNEKLFF; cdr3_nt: TGCGCCAGCAGCTTGGCCGTATCACGGTTTAATGAAAAACTGTTTTTT
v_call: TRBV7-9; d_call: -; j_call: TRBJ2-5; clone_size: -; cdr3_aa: CASSFTLRTQYF; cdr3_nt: TGTGCCAGCAGCTTCACCCTTCGGACCCAGTACTTC
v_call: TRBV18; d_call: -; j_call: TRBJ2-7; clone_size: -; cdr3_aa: CASSPPVQSYEQYF; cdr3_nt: TGTGCCAGCTCACCACCGGTACAATCCTACGAGCAGTACTTC
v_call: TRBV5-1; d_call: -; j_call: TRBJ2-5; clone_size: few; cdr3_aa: CASSLEKHGTQYF; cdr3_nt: TGCGCCAGCAGCTTGGAAAAGCATGGGACCCAGTACTTC
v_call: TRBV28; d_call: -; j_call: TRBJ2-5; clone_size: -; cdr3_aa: CASSLPTETQYF; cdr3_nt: TGTGCCAGCAGTTTGCCCACGGAGACCCAGTACTTC
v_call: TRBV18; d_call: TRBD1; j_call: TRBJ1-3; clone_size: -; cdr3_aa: CASSPTGPGGTGNTIYF; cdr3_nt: TGTGCCAGCTCACCAACCGGGCCAGGGGGGACTGGAAACACCATATATTTT
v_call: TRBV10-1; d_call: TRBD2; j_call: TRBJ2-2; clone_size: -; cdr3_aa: CASSELGRALDTGELFF; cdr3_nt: TGCGCCAGCAGTGAGCTCGGGAGGGCCCTCGACACCGGGGAGCTGTTTTTT
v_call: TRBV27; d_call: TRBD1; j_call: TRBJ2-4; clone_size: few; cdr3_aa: CASSLRDRAENIQYF; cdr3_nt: TGTGCCAGCAGTTTACGCGACAGGGCTGAAAACATTCAGTACTTC
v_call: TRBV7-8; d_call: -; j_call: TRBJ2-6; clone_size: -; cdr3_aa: CASSSRGRASISGANVLTF; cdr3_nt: TGTGCCAGCAGCTCAAGAGGAAGGGCGTCAATCTCTGGGGCCAACGTCCTGACTTTC
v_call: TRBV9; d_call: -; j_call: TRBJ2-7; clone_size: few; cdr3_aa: CASSVAPGTYEQYF; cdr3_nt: TGTGCCAGCAGCGTAGCGCCAGGGACCTACGAGCAGTACTTC
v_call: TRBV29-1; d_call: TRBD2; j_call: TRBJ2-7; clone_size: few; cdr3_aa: CSGYSGISYEQYF; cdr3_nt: TGCAGCGGATATAGCGGGATCTCCTACGAGCAGTACTTC
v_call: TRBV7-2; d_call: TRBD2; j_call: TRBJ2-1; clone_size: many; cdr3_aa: CASSRLAGGPLSSYNEQFF; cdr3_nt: TGTGCCAGCAGCCGCCTAGCGGGAGGGCCTCTAAGCTCCTACAATGAGCAGTTCTTC
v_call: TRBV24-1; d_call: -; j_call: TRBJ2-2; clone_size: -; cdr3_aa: CATSDVGGTGELFF; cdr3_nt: TGTGCCACCAGTGACGTCGGTGGGACCGGGGAGCTGTTTTTT
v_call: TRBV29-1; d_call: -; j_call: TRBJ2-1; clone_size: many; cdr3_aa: CSVSILAGPGHEQFF; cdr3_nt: TGCAGCGTATCAATCCTGGCGGGGCCGGGCCATGAGCAGTTCTTC
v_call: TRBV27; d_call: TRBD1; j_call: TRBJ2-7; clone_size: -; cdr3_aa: CASSLKGQGAYEQYF; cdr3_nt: TGTGCCAGCAGTTTAAAAGGGCAGGGGGCCTACGAGCAGTACTTC
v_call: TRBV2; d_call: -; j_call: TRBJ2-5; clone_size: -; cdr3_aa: CASSPRVERDWETQYF; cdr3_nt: TGTGCCAGCAGCCCACGGGTAGAGAGGGATTGGGAGACCCAGTACTTC
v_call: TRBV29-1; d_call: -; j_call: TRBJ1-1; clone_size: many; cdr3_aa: CSGQRNTEAFF; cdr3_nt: TGCAGCGGTCAGAGGAACACTGAAGCTTTCTTT
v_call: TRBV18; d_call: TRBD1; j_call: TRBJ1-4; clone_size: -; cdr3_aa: CASSPPSGGGEKLFF; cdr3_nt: TGTGCCAGCTCACCACCGTCAGGGGGCGGAGAAAAACTGTTTTTT
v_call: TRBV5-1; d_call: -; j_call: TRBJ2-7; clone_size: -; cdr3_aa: CASRPPFRGGLSYEQYF; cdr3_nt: TGCGCCAGCAGGCCTCCGTTCCGCGGGGGCCTCTCCTACGAGCAGTACTTC
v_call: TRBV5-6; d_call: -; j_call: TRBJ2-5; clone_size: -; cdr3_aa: CASSPDSEETQYF; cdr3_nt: TGTGCCAGCAGCCCTGACAGCGAGGAGACCCAGTACTTC
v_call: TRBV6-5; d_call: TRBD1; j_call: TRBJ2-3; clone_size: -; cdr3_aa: CASSYSRTGDRLTDTQYF; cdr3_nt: TGTGCCAGCAGTTACTCGCGGACAGGGGACCGCCTCACAGATACGCAGTATTTT
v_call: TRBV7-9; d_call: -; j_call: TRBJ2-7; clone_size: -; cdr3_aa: CASSGGLHHEQYF; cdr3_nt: TGTGCCAGCAGCGGAGGACTCCACCACGAGCAGTACTTC
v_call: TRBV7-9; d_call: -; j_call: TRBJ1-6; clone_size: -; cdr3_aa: CASSLDPSPLHF; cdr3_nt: TGTGCCAGCAGCTTGGACCCTTCACCCCTCCACTTT
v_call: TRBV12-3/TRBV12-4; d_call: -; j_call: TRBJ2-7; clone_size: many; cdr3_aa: CASSFRPIEQYF; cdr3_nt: TGTGCCAGCAGTTTTAGGCCGATCGAGCAGTACTTC
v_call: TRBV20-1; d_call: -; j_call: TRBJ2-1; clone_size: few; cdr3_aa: CSASPRVSYNEQFF; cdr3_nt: TGCAGTGCTAGTCCCAGGGTATCCTACAATGAGCAGTTCTTC
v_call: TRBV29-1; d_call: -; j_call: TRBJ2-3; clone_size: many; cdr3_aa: CSVPGGRGADTQYF; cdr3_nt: TGCAGCGTCCCCGGGGGAAGGGGTGCAGATACGCAGTATTTT
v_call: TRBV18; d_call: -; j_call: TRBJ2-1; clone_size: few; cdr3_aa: CASSPGHASYNEQFF; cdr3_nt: TGTGCCAGCTCACCAGGTCATGCCTCCTACAATGAGCAGTTCTTC
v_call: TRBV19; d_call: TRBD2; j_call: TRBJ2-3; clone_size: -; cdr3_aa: CASSSGRITDTQYF; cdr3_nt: TGTGCCAGTAGTAGCGGGAGAATCACAGATACGCAGTATTTT
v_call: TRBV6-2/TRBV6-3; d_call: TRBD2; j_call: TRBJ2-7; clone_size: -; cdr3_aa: CASSYRGAGDPYEQYF; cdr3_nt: TGTGCCAGCAGTTACCGGGGAGCGGGAGATCCCTACGAGCAGTACTTC
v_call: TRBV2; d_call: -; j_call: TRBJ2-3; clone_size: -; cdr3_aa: CASPAGASTDTQYF; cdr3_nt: TGTGCCAGCCCGGCGGGCGCTAGCACAGATACGCAGTATTTT
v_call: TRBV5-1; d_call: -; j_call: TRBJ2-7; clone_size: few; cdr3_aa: CASSLDWTVFREQYF; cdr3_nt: TGCGCCAGCAGCTTGGACTGGACAGTGTTTCGCGAGCAGTACTTC
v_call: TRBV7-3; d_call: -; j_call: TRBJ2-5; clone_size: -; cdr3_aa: CASSLTRSRGETQYF; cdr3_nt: TGTGCCAGCAGCTTAACCCGTTCGCGAGGAGAGACCCAGTACTTC
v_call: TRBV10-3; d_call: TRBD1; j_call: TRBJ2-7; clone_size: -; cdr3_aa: CAISFPPPTGKFAYEQYF; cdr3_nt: TGTGCCATCAGTTTTCCCCCCCCGACAGGGAAATTCGCCTACGAGCAGTACTTC
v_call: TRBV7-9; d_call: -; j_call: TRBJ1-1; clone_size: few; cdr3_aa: CASITLGLGAFF; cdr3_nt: TGTGCCAGCATTACTCTTGGCTTAGGAGCTTTCTTT
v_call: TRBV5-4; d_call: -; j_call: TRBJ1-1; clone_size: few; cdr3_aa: CASSQIRDPPIEAFF; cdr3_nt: TGTGCCAGCAGCCAGATCCGGGACCCACCTATCGAAGCTTTCTTT
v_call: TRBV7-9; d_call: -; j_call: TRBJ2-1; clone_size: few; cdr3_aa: CASNKFTLGNEQFF; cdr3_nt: TGTGCCAGCAACAAATTTACCTTAGGCAATGAGCAGTTCTTC
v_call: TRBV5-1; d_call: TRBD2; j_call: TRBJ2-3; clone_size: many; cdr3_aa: CASSFSGSTDTQYF; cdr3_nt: TGTGCCAGCAGCTTTAGCGGGAGCACAGATACGCAGTATTTT
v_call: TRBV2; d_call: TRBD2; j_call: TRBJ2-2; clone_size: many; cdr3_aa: CASSWPGGANTGELFF; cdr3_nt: TGTGCCAGCAGTTGGCCGGGAGGTGCGAACACCGGGGAGCTGTTTTTT
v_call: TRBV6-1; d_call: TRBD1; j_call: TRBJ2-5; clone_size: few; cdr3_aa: CASSHSDRGETQYF; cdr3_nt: TGTGCCAGCAGTCATTCAGACAGGGGGGAGACCCAGTACTTC
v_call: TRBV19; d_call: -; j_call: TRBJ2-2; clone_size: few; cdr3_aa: CASSIEGEAGELFF; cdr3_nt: TGTGCCAGTAGTATCGAAGGGGAAGCCGGGGAGCTGTTTTTT
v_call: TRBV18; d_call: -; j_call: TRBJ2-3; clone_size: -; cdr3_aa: CASSPMQGSDTQYF; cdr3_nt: TGTGCCAGCTCACCAATGCAGGGTTCAGATACGCAGTATTTT
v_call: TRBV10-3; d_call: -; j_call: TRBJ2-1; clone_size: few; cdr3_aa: CAINHRGIDEQFF; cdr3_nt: TGTGCCATCAATCATCGAGGGATCGATGAGCAGTTCTTC
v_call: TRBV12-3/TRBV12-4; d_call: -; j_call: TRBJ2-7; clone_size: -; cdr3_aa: CASSSRVGLNEQYF; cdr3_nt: TGTGCCAGCAGTTCCCGGGTCGGCTTAAACGAGCAGTACTTC
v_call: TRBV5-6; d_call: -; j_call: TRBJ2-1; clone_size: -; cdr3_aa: CASSQDGEASYNEQFF; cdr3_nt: TGTGCCAGCAGTCAAGACGGGGAAGCCTCCTACAATGAGCAGTTCTTC
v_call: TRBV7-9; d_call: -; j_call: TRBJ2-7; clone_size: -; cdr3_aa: CASSFLSVHEQYF; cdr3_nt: TGTGCCAGCAGCTTCCTGTCAGTACACGAGCAGTACTTC